This section outlines one T cell receptor (beta chain) sequence together with its context. Its antigen is not identified. Repertoires were generated with immunoSEQ multiplex PCR, while TCRdb's copy carries only in-frame clones and drops some. The sample yields 90,000 to 130,000 clones, around 93% seen once. This sample is drawn from a study of CD4+ T cells in melanoma. Study conclusions and caveats: Neoantigen-specific CD4+ T cells in melanoma reportedly had diverse differentiation states. A reported correlation linked neoantigen-specific CD4+ T cells to CD8+, macrophage and B cell function.

Germline CDR1 reads SQVTM; CDR2 reads ANQGSEA. Trimming left V 0 bases short and J 1 base short, with 18 bases between. This CDR3 comprises 17 residues. Sequencing was carried out using peripheral blood. The V and J genes are TRBV29-1 and TRBJ2-5, with no clear D. This TCR was sampled from a human donor with melanoma. The CDR3, as DNA: TGCAGCGTTGAAGATCCCGGCAGGAGCTTATTCCAAGAGACCCAGTACTTC. Translation gives CSVEDPGRSLFQETQYF.